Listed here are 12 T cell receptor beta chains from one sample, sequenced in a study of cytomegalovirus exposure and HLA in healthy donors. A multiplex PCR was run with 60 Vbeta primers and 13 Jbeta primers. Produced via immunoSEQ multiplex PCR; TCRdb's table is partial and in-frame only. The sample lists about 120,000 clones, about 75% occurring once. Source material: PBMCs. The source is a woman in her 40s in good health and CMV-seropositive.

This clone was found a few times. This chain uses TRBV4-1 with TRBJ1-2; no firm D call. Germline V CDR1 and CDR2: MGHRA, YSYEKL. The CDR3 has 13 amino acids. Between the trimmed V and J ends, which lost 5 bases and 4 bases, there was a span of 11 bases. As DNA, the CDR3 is TGCGCCAGCAGCACCCGGGTAGCCTATGGCTACACCTTC. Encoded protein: CASSTRVAYGYTF.

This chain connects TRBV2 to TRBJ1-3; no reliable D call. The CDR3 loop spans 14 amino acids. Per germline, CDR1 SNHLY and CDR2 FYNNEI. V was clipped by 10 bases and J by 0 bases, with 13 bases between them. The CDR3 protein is CAKTAASSGNTIYF. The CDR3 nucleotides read TGTGCCAAAACGGCGGCGAGCTCTGGAAACACCATATATTTT.

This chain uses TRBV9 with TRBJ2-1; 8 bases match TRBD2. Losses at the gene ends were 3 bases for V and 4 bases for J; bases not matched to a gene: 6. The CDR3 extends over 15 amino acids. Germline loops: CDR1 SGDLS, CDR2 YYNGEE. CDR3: CASSAQGLGYNEQFF. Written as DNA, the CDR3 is TGTGCCAGCAGCGCGCAGGGACTAGGTTACAATGAGCAGTTCTTC.

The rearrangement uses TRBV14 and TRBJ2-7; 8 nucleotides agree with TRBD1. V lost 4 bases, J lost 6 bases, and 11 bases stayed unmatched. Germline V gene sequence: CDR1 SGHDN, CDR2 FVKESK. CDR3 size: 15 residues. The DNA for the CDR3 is TGTGCCAGCAGCCCTTCCTGGACAGGGCTAGGCGAGCAGTACTTC. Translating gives CASSPSWTGLGEQYF.

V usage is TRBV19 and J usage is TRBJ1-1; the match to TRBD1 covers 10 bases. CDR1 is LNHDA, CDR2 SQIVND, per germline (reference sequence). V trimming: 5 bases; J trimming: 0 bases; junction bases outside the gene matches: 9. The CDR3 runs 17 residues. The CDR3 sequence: CASSGGLGQGVNTEAFF. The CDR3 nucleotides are TGTGCCAGTAGTGGCGGCCTCGGACAGGGGGTGAACACTGAAGCTTTCTTT.

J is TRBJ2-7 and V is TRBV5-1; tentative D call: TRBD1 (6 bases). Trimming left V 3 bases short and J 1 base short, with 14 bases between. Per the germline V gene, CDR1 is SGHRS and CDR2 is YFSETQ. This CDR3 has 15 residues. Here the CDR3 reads CASSSGPGQSYEQYF. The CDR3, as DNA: TGCGCCAGCAGCTCAGGCCCCGGACAGTCCTACGAGCAGTACTTC.

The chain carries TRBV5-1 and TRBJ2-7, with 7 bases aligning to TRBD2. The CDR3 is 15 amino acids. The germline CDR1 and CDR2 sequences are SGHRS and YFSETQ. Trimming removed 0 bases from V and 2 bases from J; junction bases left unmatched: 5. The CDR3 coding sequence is TGCGCCAGCAGCTTGGCGGGGGGAAGCGCCTACGAGCAGTACTTC. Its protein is CASSLAGGSAYEQYF.

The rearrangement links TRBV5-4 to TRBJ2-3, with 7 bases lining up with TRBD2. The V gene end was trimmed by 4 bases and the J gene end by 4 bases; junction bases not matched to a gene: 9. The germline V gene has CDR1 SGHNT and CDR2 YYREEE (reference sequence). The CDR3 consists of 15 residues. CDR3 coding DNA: TGTGCCAGCAGCCCGGACTACGGGAGGCCAGATACGCAGTATTTT. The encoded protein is CASSPDYGRPDTQYF.

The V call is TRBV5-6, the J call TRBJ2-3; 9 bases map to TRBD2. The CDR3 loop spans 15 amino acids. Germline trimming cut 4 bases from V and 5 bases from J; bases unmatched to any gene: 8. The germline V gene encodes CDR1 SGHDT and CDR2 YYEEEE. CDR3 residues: CASSPARGGLDTQYF. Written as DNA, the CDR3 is TGTGCCAGCAGCCCGGCGCGGGGGGGCTTAGATACGCAGTATTTT. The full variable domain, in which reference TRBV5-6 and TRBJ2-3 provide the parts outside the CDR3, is DAGVTQSPTHLIKTRGQQVTLRCSPKSGHDTVSWYQQALGQGPQFIFQYYEEEERQRGNFPDRFSGHQFPNYSSELNVNALLLGDSALYLCASSPARGGLDTQYFGPGTRLTVL.

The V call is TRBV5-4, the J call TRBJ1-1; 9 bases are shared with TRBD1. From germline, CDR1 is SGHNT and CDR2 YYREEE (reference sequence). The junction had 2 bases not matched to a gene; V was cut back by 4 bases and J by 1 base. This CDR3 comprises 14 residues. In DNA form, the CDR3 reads TGTGCCAGCAGCCGGGGACAGGGGAACACTGAAGCTTTCTTT. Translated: CASSRGQGNTEAFF. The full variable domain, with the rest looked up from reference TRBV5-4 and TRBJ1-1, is ETGVTQSPTHLIKTRGQQVTLRCSSQSGHNTVSWYQQALGQGPQFIFQYYREEENGRGNFPPRFSGLQFPNYSSELNVNALELDDSALYLCASSRGQGNTEAFFGQGTRLTVV.

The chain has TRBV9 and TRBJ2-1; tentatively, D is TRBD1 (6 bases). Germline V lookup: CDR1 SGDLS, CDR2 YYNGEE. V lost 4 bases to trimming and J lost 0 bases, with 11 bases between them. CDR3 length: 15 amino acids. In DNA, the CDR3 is TGTGCCAGCAGCATCCGGACAGTCTCCTACAATGAGCAGTTCTTC. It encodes CASSIRTVSYNEQFF.

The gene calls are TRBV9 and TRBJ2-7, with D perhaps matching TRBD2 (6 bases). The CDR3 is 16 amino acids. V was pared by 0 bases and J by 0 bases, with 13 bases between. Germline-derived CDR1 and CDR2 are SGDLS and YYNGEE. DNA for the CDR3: TGTGCCAGCAGCGTAGAAGGCGGGGTAAGCTCCTACGAGCAGTACTTC. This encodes CASSVEGGVSSYEQYF. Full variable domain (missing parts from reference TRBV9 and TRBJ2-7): DSGVTQTPKHLITATGQRVTLRCSPRSGDLSVYWYQQSLDQGLQFLIQYYNGEERAKGNILERFSAQQFPDLHSELNLSSLELGDSALYFCASSVEGGVSSYEQYFGPGTRLTVT.